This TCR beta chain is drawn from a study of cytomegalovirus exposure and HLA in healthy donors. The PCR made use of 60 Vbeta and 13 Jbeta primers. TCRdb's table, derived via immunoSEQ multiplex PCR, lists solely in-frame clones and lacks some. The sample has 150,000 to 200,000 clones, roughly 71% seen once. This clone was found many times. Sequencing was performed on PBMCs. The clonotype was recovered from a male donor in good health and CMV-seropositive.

The CDR3: CASSGEFHASEAFF. The CDR3 region has the DNA TGTGCCAGCAGTGGGGAGTTCCACGCATCTGAAGCTTTCTTT. The V and J genes are TRBV6-1 and TRBJ1-1; D unclear. Trimming took off 4 bases at V and 6 bases at J, with 15 bases between the two ends. The CDR3 length is 14 residues. Germline V lookup: CDR1 MNHNS, CDR2 SASEGT.